This T cell receptor (beta chain) comes out of a study of Ad26.COV2.S vaccination and SARS-CoV-2 variants. Study background: Ad26.COV2.S given intramuscularly, once or twice 56 days apart. General study points: Vaccinees reportedly had broad spike-specific CD8+ and CD4+ T cell responses.

Treatment of the sample: approximately 18 received Ad26.COV2.S at low or high dose, single or two shots; several received placebo; per-sample allocation not given. After the first vaccine or placebo injection, samples were drawn on day 63. The CDR3 extends over 15 amino acids. Germline lookup yields CDR1 SGHTA and CDR2 FQGNSA. V was pared by 1 base and J by 4 bases, with 10 bases between. Libraries were prepared by immunoSEQ multiplex PCR; TCRdb keeps only in-frame clonotypes and omits some of them. The top ten clones hold 6.4% of a sample with hundreds of thousands of clones, about 85% of them seen once. Of note for this clone: Its antigen is unidentified.

The V and J genes are TRBV7-2 and TRBJ2-2; D is ambiguous. The receptor was isolated from a person between 18 and 65 years old who received the Ad26.COV2.S COVID-19 vaccine or a placebo. The starting material was peripheral blood, obtained in a trial of Ad26.COV2.S vaccine versus placebo. The CDR3 DNA sequence: TGTGCCAGCAGCTTAGGCAGAACAGCCACCGGGGAGCTGTTTTTT. This gives the protein CASSLGRTATGELFF. Variable domain in full (rest from reference TRBV7-2 and TRBJ2-2): GAGVSQSPSNKVTEKGKDVELRCDPISGHTALYWYRQSLGQGLEFLIYFQGNSAPDKSGLPSDRFSAERTGGSVSTLTIQRTQQEDSAVYLCASSLGRTATGELFFGEGSRLTVL.